The T cell receptor beta chain under discussion was sequenced for a study of shared clonotypes between healthy human individuals. Authors' processing steps: Sequence data from immunoSEQ were junction-only and lacked quality scores; consequently, filtering differed. Assay used: immunoSEQ multiplex PCR; TCRdb lists only in-frame clones, some missing. The DNA was the basis for D and trimming; V, J and clone size are from that table. The table has hundreds of thousands of clones, roughly three quarters seen once; the top ten hold 12%. There are many counts of this clone. With unsorted samples, genomic DNA was obtained from about 90 million PBMCs. The CDR3 runs to 13 residues. The ends were cut back, 2 bases at V and 13 bases at J, with 17 bases in the middle. CDR1 and CDR2 from the germline V gene are SNHLY and FYNNEI.

The receptor was derived from a woman aged 40 to 55 in good health. Some clones in this sample may be carry-over from other donors' samples. The chain joins TRBV2 to TRBJ1-2, with D perhaps matching TRBD1 (5 bases). Material: PBMCs. CDR3 DNA sequence: TGTGCCAGCAGTGAAAGAGTCCCAGGGACGAGCACCTTC. Amino acid sequence: CASSERVPGTSTF.